This TCR beta chain was sequenced in a study of blood T cell repertoires in COVID-19. For the study at large: The samples span acute and convalescent COVID-19 from the United States, Italy and Spain. T cells, B-cell-depleted T cells, or PBMCs provided the cDNA or gDNA that served as material.

The V and J ends lost 3 bases and 2 bases, in that order; junction bases with no gene match: 11. The germline gives CDR1 LNHNV, CDR2 YYDKDF (reference sequence). The CDR3 length is 18 residues. Measured with immunoSEQ multiplex PCR; TCRdb has only the in-frame clones, and not every one. The sample has 45,000 to 50,000 clones, over 70% seen once. The sequenced sample consisted of peripheral blood. The sequence was collected from a man aged 45-60 years with acute or convalescent COVID-19. The chain has TRBV15 and TRBJ2-7; 12 bases line up with TRBD2. CDR3 amino acids: CATSSDPATSGRPYEQYF. CDR3 nucleotides: TGTGCCACCAGCAGTGACCCCGCGACTAGCGGGAGACCCTACGAGCAGTACTTC.